These 29 T cell receptor beta chains were sequenced from one sample in a study of patients and donors after allogeneic stem cell transplantation (dated by TCRdb to the early 2020s). The method was RT-PCR. The run used a NextSeq 550. TCRdb took the public reads, trimmed them with fastp at Q25, ran MiXCR for clone calling and kept in-frame beta chains. Rows with a matching CDR3 protein are joined into one entry that keeps the most common DNA and genes. The sample profile shows about a million distinct CDR3 sequences; roughly 18% of them were found once. About 6% of the sample belongs to the ten largest clones. Specimen: blood, either unsorted or a sorted T cell fraction (not recorded which). These receptor sequences come from a human donor who was either an allogeneic HSCT recipient or a stem cell or donor lymphocyte infusion donor (not recorded which). It is not recorded whose cells these are; they may come from a transplant donor.

V and J are TRBV7-9 and TRBJ1-2; D remains unclear. Germline V gives CDR1 SEHNR, CDR2 FQNEAQ (reference sequence). The length of the CDR3 is 15 residues. V was trimmed by 5 bases and J by 4 bases, leaving 17 bases between them. The CDR3 nucleotides read TGTGCCAGCAGCCTACGACCGGGAGGGAGCTATGGCTACACCTTC. It yields the protein CASSLRPGGSYGYTF.

This chain uses TRBV15 with TRBJ2-5, with 8 bases fitting TRBD2. The CDR3 extends over 14 amino acids. V lost 2 bases and J lost 3; bases outside the gene matches: 2. Germline V gene lookup returns CDR1 LNHNV and CDR2 YYDKDF (reference sequence). CDR3 protein: CATSRHSGEETQYF. The CDR3 coding sequence is TGTGCCACCAGCAGACATAGCGGGGAAGAGACCCAGTACTTC.

This chain uses TRBV7-2 with TRBJ1-5, with TRBD1 matching 9 bases. Germline loops: CDR1 SGHTA, CDR2 FQGNSA. The CDR3 consists of 16 residues. With V trimmed by 0 bases and J by 3 bases, 3 bases remained unmatched. Here the CDR3 DNA reads TGTGCCAGCAGCTTAGCGGGACAGGGCTTCAATCAGCCCCAGCATTTT. It translates to CASSLAGQGFNQPQHF.

The chain links TRBV9 to TRBJ2-7; D perhaps matches TRBD2 (5 bases). CDR1 SGDLS and CDR2 YYNGEE come from the germline V gene. The CDR3 covers 15 residues. Trimming removed 0 bases at V and 5 bases at J, with 15 bases between. CDR3 residues: CASSVAANYGNEQYF. CDR3 DNA sequence: TGTGCCAGCAGCGTAGCTGCCAACTACGGGAACGAGCAGTACTTC.

The chain has TRBV27 and TRBJ1-4, with D hard to call. Germline V gives CDR1 MNHEY, CDR2 SMNVEV (reference sequence). Deletions cut 5 bases from V and 8 bases from J, with 12 bases between. This CDR3 contains 13 residues. CDR3 loop: CASSPGGWEKLFF. CDR3 nucleotide sequence: TGTGCCAGCAGTCCAGGAGGGTGGGAAAAACTGTTTTTT.

This clonotype was detected only a few times. The chain uses TRBV20-1 and TRBJ1-5, with 7 bases identical to TRBD1. CDR1 and CDR2 (germline): DFQATT, SNEGSKA (reference sequence). The CDR3 contains 14 residues. V trimming: 4 bases; J trimming: 4 bases; junction bases outside the gene matches: 7. CDR3 DNA sequence: TGCAGTGCTAACGACAGGGTTTCGAATCAGCCCCAGCATTTT. This encodes CSANDRVSNQPQHF.

This sequence joins TRBV3-1 and TRBJ2-4, with 7 bases matching TRBD2. In germline, CDR1 is LGHDT, CDR2 YNNKEL (reference sequence). The V segment lost 3 bases and the J segment 6 bases; nucleotides outside the gene matches: 2. The CDR3 contains 13 residues. The CDR3: CASSHGGRNIQYF. CDR3 sequence (DNA): TGTGCCAGCAGCCACGGCGGGAGAAACATTCAGTACTTC.

The chain employs TRBV5-6 and TRBJ2-7; 8 bases match TRBD1. Germline V gives CDR1 SGHDT, CDR2 YYEEEE. V gave up 4 bases and J gave up 7 bases; unmatched junction bases: 7. This CDR3 region has 13 residues. The CDR3 DNA reads as TGTGCCAGCAGCCAGACAGGGGTCCGGGAGCAGTACTTC. Its protein product is CASSQTGVREQYF. Full variable domain (rest looked up from reference TRBV5-6 and TRBJ2-7): DAGVTQSPTHLIKTRGQQVTLRCSPKSGHDTVSWYQQALGQGPQFIFQYYEEEERQRGNFPDRFSGHQFPNYSSELNVNALLLGDSALYLCASSQTGVREQYFGPGTRLTVT.

This clonotype was observed a handful of times. The chain joins TRBV30 to TRBJ2-7; TRBD2 might be the D (6 bases). This CDR3 has 13 amino acids. Looked up from germline, CDR1 is GTSNPN and CDR2 is SVGIG (reference sequence). Trimming took 2 bases from V and 12 from J, leaving 20 bases between them. The DNA of the CDR3 is TGTGCCTGGAGTCCTGGGGACTCCCTGTTACGGTACTTC. Translation gives CAWSPGDSLLRYF.

This clonotype has more than one count but fewer than ten. This chain joins TRBV20-1 and TRBJ1-1; 8 bases match TRBD1. The junction had 9 bases not matched to a gene; V was cut back by 4 bases and J by 5 bases. CDR1 DFQATT and CDR2 SNEGSKA come from the germline V gene (reference sequence). The CDR3 totals 14 residues. For the CDR3, the DNA is TGCAGTGCTACGACTAGACAGGGGAGGACTGAAGCTTTCTTT. Amino acid sequence: CSATTRQGRTEAFF.

V and J are TRBV20-1 and TRBJ2-7, with 10 bases aligning to TRBD1. The CDR3 runs to 13 residues. V lost 5 bases to trimming and J lost 3 bases; unmatched junction nucleotides: 4. Germline assignment: CDR1 DFQATT and CDR2 SNEGSKA (reference sequence). Here the CDR3 reads CSAYDRGRYEQYF. CDR3 sequence (DNA): TGCAGTGCTTACGACAGGGGGCGCTACGAGCAGTACTTC.

The chain combines TRBV6-1 with TRBJ2-1, with TRBD2 identical over 10 bases. Trimming removed 6 bases from V and 4 bases from J; junction bases left unmatched: 6. This CDR3 is built from 15 residues. Germline CDR1 is MNHNS and CDR2 is SASEGT. CDR3 amino acids: CASSRGTSAYNEQFF. The CDR3 DNA sequence: TGTGCCAGCAGCCGCGGGACTAGCGCGTACAATGAGCAGTTCTTC.

This clonotype was observed a few times. This sequence joins TRBV6-4 and TRBJ2-1; D may correspond to TRBD1 or TRBD2 (5 bases each). V lost 3 bases to trimming and J lost 4 bases, with 7 bases between them. Germline assignment: CDR1 MRHNA and CDR2 SNTAGT. This CDR3 contains 13 residues. CDR3 sequence: CASSEGVYNEQFF. In nucleotides, the CDR3 is TGTGCCAGCAGTGAGGGGGTTTACAATGAGCAGTTCTTC.

This clonotype was seen a handful of times. J is TRBJ1-1 and V is TRBV20-1; D remains unclear. V lost 5 bases, J lost 0 bases, and 4 bases lay in between. Germline V CDR1 and CDR2: DFQATT, SNEGSKA (reference sequence). This CDR3 contains 11 residues. The CDR3, as DNA: TGCAGTGCTCAGGTGAACACTGAAGCTTTCTTT. Residues: CSAQVNTEAFF.

This clonotype was detected ten times or more. The chain couples TRBV12-3 or TRBV12-4 to TRBJ2-1; possibly TRBD2 for D (6 bases). Deletions cut 2 bases from V and 8 bases from J, with 10 bases between. The CDR3 consists of 13 residues. The CDR3: CASSLFSGHEQFF. The DNA of the CDR3 is TGTGCCAGCAGTTTATTTAGCGGTCATGAGCAGTTCTTC.

The chain has TRBV6-5 and TRBJ1-5; possible D gene TRBD1, 5 bases. V gave up 2 bases and J gave up 2 bases, with 10 bases separating them. Per the germline V gene, CDR1 is MNHEY and CDR2 is SVGAGI. CDR3 length equals 15 residues. The DNA for the CDR3 is TGTGCCAGCAGTTACCGAGGAGGGGGCAATCAGCCCCAGCATTTT. It encodes CASSYRGGGNQPQHF.

This clonotype came up many times. The gene calls are TRBV12-3 or TRBV12-4 and TRBJ1-2; D is possibly TRBD1 (6 bases). The CDR3 extends over 14 amino acids. V shed 3 bases and J shed 6 bases, with 14 bases lying between them. The CDR3 region is CASSFLGQGNGYTF. CDR3 DNA sequence: TGTGCCAGCAGTTTCTTGGGCCAGGGGAATGGCTACACCTTC.

This clonotype was observed at least ten times. This chain links TRBV12-3 or TRBV12-4 with TRBJ2-1; D may be TRBD2 (6 bases). Trimming shortened V by 1 base and J by 0 bases, and 10 bases separated the two germline ends. The CDR3 extends over 16 amino acids. The chain's CDR3 is CASSLGAGSSYNEQFF. CDR3 in DNA: TGTGCCAGCAGTTTAGGGGCGGGGAGCTCCTACAATGAGCAGTTCTTC.

The sample holds a few counts of this clonotype. The chain uses TRBV11-2 and TRBJ1-1; D is unclear. The germline gives CDR1 SGHAT, CDR2 FQNNGV. V lost 2 bases and J 4 bases, leaving 23 bases between the germline ends. This CDR3 is built from 18 residues. CDR3 residues: CASSLKGLESIRGTEAFF. In nucleotides, the CDR3 is TGTGCCAGCAGCTTAAAGGGCCTCGAGTCGATCCGGGGCACTGAAGCTTTCTTT.

This chain uses TRBV20-1 with TRBJ2-1, with TRBD2 identical over 14 bases. Germline CDR1 reads DFQATT; CDR2 reads SNEGSKA (reference sequence). The CDR3 is 18 residues long. V shed 3 bases and J 5 bases; nucleotides not matched to a gene: 12. The CDR3 loop is CSAREGLAGVGRDNEQFF. For the CDR3, the DNA is TGCAGTGCTAGGGAGGGACTAGCGGGGGTAGGTAGAGACAATGAGCAGTTCTTC.

This rearrangement joins TRBV2 to TRBJ1-2; 7 bases line up with TRBD1. CDR1 and CDR2 (germline): SNHLY, FYNNEI. V was pared by 5 bases and J by 5 bases, with 8 bases of the junction left unmatched. The CDR3 length is 14 residues. CDR3: CASSTGANTYGYTF. CDR3 coding DNA: TGTGCCAGCAGTACAGGGGCGAACACATATGGCTACACCTTC.

This clonotype was recorded many times. This chain links TRBV18 with TRBJ1-5, with D unclear. CDR1 KGHSH and CDR2 LQKENI come from the germline V gene. This CDR3 has 13 amino acids. The V gene lost 6 bases and the J gene lost 5 bases, with 11 bases spanning the gap. The CDR3 spells CASSPREDQPQHF. CDR3 in DNA: TGTGCCAGCTCCCCCCGGGAGGATCAGCCCCAGCATTTT.

CDR3 coding DNA: TGTGCCAGCAGCCCCGTTGGGCGGGACTACGAGCAGTACTTC. It encodes CASSPVGRDYEQYF. V and J are TRBV7-9 and TRBJ2-7; maybe TRBD2 (6 bases). V lost 5 bases and J 3 bases, leaving 14 bases between the germline ends. Per the germline V gene, CDR1 is SEHNR and CDR2 is FQNEAQ (reference sequence). There are 14 residues in the CDR3.

J is TRBJ1-2 and V is TRBV6-5; maybe TRBD1 (6 bases). Trimming pared 0 bases from V and 6 bases from J, leaving 14 bases between. The germline V gene has CDR1 MNHEY and CDR2 SVGAGI. This CDR3 has 15 amino acids. The CDR3 reads CASSYSGSKGDGYTF. Here the CDR3 DNA reads TGTGCCAGCAGTTACTCTGGCAGCAAGGGGGATGGCTACACCTTC.

The gene calls are TRBV2 and TRBJ2-7; 7 nucleotides line up with TRBD1. Germline V gene sequence: CDR1 SNHLY, CDR2 FYNNEI. The CDR3 loop spans 14 amino acids. V lost 6 bases, J lost 3 bases, and 8 bases stayed unmatched. CDR3 amino acids: CASSVGQLNYEQYF. The DNA for the CDR3 is TGTGCCAGCAGCGTGGGACAGCTAAACTACGAGCAGTACTTC.

This clonotype was counted only a few times. V gene TRBV14 combines with J gene TRBJ1-2; D is uncertain. Trimming removed 4 bases at V and 1 base at J, with 10 bases between. The germline V gene encodes CDR1 SGHDN and CDR2 FVKESK. CDR3 length equals 14 residues. This chain's CDR3 is CASSPQKGNYGYTF. CDR3 bases: TGTGCCAGCAGCCCCCAGAAGGGTAACTATGGCTACACCTTC.

This clonotype was observed many times. The chain is built from TRBV20-1 and TRBJ1-3, with D unclear. The germline gives CDR1 DFQATT, CDR2 SNEGSKA (reference sequence). V gave up 5 bases and J gave up 4 bases, with 12 bases separating them. CDR3 length: 13 amino acids. CDR3 amino acids: CSAVDPAGNTIYF. CDR3 coding DNA: TGCAGTGCTGTGGACCCTGCAGGAAACACCATATATTTT.

The table lists this clonotype with a few counts. The chain uses TRBV20-1 and TRBJ1-1, with no clear D. Trimming took off 6 bases at V and 1 base at J, with 6 bases between the two ends. In germline, CDR1 is DFQATT, CDR2 SNEGSKA (reference sequence). CDR3 length equals 11 residues. CDR3 protein: CSAKGNTEAFF. The CDR3 region has the DNA TGCAGTGCCAAGGGGAACACTGAAGCTTTCTTT.

J is TRBJ2-4 and V is TRBV29-1, with 11 bases matching TRBD1. This CDR3 spans 14 amino acids. J lost 3 bases, V lost 5 bases, and 3 bases had no gene match. Germline loops: CDR1 SQVTM, CDR2 ANQGSEA. CDR3 sequence: CSVQGQGGKNIQYF. CDR3 sequence (DNA): TGCAGCGTTCAGGGACAGGGGGGCAAAAACATTCAGTACTTC. Variable domain in full (rest from reference TRBV29-1 and TRBJ2-4): SAVISQKPSRDICQRGTSLTIQCQVDSQVTMMFWYRQQPGQSLTLIATANQGSEATYESGFVIDKFPISRPNLTFSTLTVSNMSPEDSSIYLCSVQGQGGKNIQYFGAGTRLSVL.